The next 2 T cell receptor beta chains were all read from a single sample in a study of cytotoxic CD8 clonotypes in ibrutinib-treated CLL. The repertoire was sequenced with immunoSEQ multiplex PCR; TCRdb's copy has only in-frame clones and lacks some. The table lists approximately 97,000 clones, roughly 80% of them singletons, with roughly 24% in the top ten. This sample comprised PBMCs, obtained after 24 months of ibrutinib treatment. Source of these receptors: a human donor with chronic lymphocytic leukemia.

The CDR3 here is CASSLEGGRSYEQYF. Here the CDR3 DNA reads TGTGCCAGCAGCTTAGAAGGGGGCCGGTCCTACGAGCAGTACTTC. The rearrangement uses TRBV7-9 and TRBJ2-7; 7 bases align to TRBD1. This CDR3 is 15 amino acids long. V lost 1 base to trimming and J lost 1 base; unmatched junction nucleotides: 4. Germline values: CDR1 SEHNR, CDR2 FQNEAQ (reference sequence). Full variable domain (outside the CDR3, taken from reference TRBV7-9 and TRBJ2-7): DTGVSQNPRHKITKRGQNVTFRCDPISEHNRLYWYRQTLGQGPEFLTYFQNEAQLEKSRLLSDRFSAERPKGSFSTLEIQRTEQGDSAMYLCASSLEGGRSYEQYFGPGTRLTVT.

The chain links TRBV6-1 to TRBJ2-7; possibly TRBD2 for D (5 bases). Germline CDR1 is MNHNS and CDR2 is SASEGT. The CDR3 covers 12 residues. Deletions cut 8 bases from V and 3 bases from J, with 11 bases between. The CDR3 reads CASGGTNYEQYF. The CDR3 DNA sequence: TGTGCCAGCGGAGGCACAAACTACGAGCAGTACTTC.